Below are 21 T cell receptor beta chains sequenced from a single sample in a study of T-cell memory formation after mild COVID-19. Using its own MiXCR run on the 5' RACE reads, TCRdb lists one record per CDR3 protein. The sample lists 150,000 to 200,000 distinct CDR3 sequences, 20% to 25% occurring once. Input material: PBMCs or a T cell subset sorted from them (not recorded which). The receptors originated from an adult woman who had mild COVID-19 (a few samples of this study predate the infection). Cell type and time point are not known.

J is TRBJ2-7 and V is TRBV5-1; weak D call: TRBD2 (5 bases). Looked up from germline, CDR1 is SGHRS and CDR2 is YFSETQ. Trimming removed 0 bases from V and 10 bases from J, with 14 bases in between. The CDR3 spans 13 residues. CDR3 amino acids: CASSLEGSLVQYF. The DNA of the CDR3 is TGCGCCAGCAGCTTGGAAGGGAGTCTCGTTCAGTACTTC.

The chain combines TRBV12-3 or TRBV12-4 with TRBJ1-1; 8 positions agree with TRBD1. Germline trimming cut 5 bases from V and 7 bases from J; bases unmatched to any gene: 9. The CDR3 has 14 amino acids. The CDR3 bases are TGTGCCAGCAGTCAACCCAGGGGGCTGGGTGAAGCTTTCTTT. Encoded protein: CASSQPRGLGEAFF.

This chain uses TRBV6-6 with TRBJ1-4; no clear D gene. CDR1 and CDR2 (germline): MNHNY, SVGAGI (reference sequence). This CDR3 has 15 amino acids. V was pared by 4 bases and J by 7 bases, with 16 bases between. CDR3 in DNA: TGTGCCAGCAGTTTGCGACTCGTGGGGAGTGAAAAACTGTTTTTT. Protein sequence: CASSLRLVGSEKLFF.

This clonotype was found a few times. This chain uses TRBV6-5 with TRBJ2-4; D is unresolved. V shed 4 bases and J shed 7 bases, with 14 bases lying between them. The length of the CDR3 is 14 residues. The V gene's germline CDR1 is MNHEY and CDR2 SVGAGI. In nucleotides, the CDR3 is TGTGCCAGCAGTTCCGACACCTTGGGGAACATTCAGTACTTC. Its protein product is CASSSDTLGNIQYF.

This clonotype has a handful of counts. This CDR3 is CAIGTADQETQYF. DNA for the CDR3: TGTGCCATCGGAACCGCCGACCAAGAGACCCAGTACTTC. The V and J genes are TRBV10-3 and TRBJ2-5; D is uncertain. Trimming took 8 bases from V and 0 from J, leaving 10 bases between them. This CDR3 spans 13 amino acids. Germline V lookup: CDR1 ENHRY, CDR2 SYGVKD.

This rearrangement joins TRBV12-3 or TRBV12-4 to TRBJ2-5, with D perhaps given as TRBD1 or TRBD2 (5 bases each). V was cut by 1 base and J by 5 bases, with 17 bases left in between. The CDR3 loop spans 16 amino acids. The CDR3 region has the DNA TGTGCCAGCAGTTTAGGGGGCAGGGAGTTGGGGGAGACCCAGTACTTC. It specifies CASSLGGRELGETQYF.

V usage is TRBV15 and J usage is TRBJ2-7; 10 bases line up with TRBD2. The trim removed 6 bases at V and 5 bases at J, leaving 4 bases unmatched. The CDR3 contains 13 residues. The V gene's germline CDR1 is LNHNV and CDR2 YYDKDF (reference sequence). CDR3 sequence: CATRASGRHEQYF. CDR3 in DNA: TGTGCCACCAGGGCTAGCGGGAGACACGAGCAGTACTTC. Full variable domain (outside the CDR3, taken from reference TRBV15 and TRBJ2-7): DAMVIQNPRYQVTQFGKPVTLSCSQTLNHNVMYWYQQKSSQAPKLLFHYYDKDFNNEADTPDNFQSRRPNTSFCFLDIRSPGLGDTAMYLCATRASGRHEQYFGPGTRLTVT.

J is TRBJ2-7 and V is TRBV18; D gene uncertain. Between the trimmed V and J ends, which lost 2 bases and 4 bases, there was a span of 9 bases. Germline V gene lookup returns CDR1 KGHSH and CDR2 LQKENI. There are 13 residues in the CDR3. CDR3: CASSPETDYEQYF. CDR3 bases: TGTGCCAGCTCACCAGAAACAGATTACGAGCAGTACTTC.

This clonotype was seen only a few times. The J gene is TRBJ2-3, the V gene TRBV4-1, with 7 bases that match TRBD2. The ends lost 0 bases at V and 2 bases at J; junction bases unmatched: 11. CDR3 size: 18 residues. CDR1 is MGHRA, CDR2 YSYEKL, per germline. The CDR3 DNA sequence: TGCGCCAGCAGCCAAGATTGGGGGAGCGGGGCGATCACAGATACGCAGTATTTT. This sequence encodes CASSQDWGSGAITDTQYF.

This clonotype has more than one count but fewer than ten. J is TRBJ1-1 and V is TRBV9, with D hard to call. The CDR3 consists of 15 residues. The germline gives CDR1 SGDLS, CDR2 YYNGEE. V lost 0 bases and J lost 0, with 9 bases in between. CDR3 sequence: CASSVASGLNTEAFF. The CDR3 bases are TGTGCCAGCAGCGTAGCTTCCGGGCTGAACACTGAAGCTTTCTTT.

The rearrangement joins TRBV12-3 or TRBV12-4 to TRBJ2-3; no definite D call. V lost 5 bases and J 2 bases, leaving 5 bases between the germline ends. The CDR3 is made up of 12 amino acids. CDR3 amino acids: CASSPHTDTQYF. CDR3 coding DNA: TGTGCCAGCAGTCCGCACACAGATACGCAGTATTTT.

This clonotype was seen a handful of times. This chain joins TRBV24-1 and TRBJ2-6; D might be TRBD1 (5 bases). The CDR3 runs to 20 residues. Germline values: CDR1 KGHDR, CDR2 SFDVKD. Trimming took off 3 bases at V and 0 bases at J, with 20 bases between the two ends. The CDR3 bases are TGTGCCACCAGTGATCTACTGACAGCCCACTCAATCTCTGGGGCCAACGTCCTGACTTTC. Its protein product is CATSDLLTAHSISGANVLTF.

The gene calls are TRBV13 and TRBJ1-1; possible D gene TRBD1, 6 bases. The germline V gene has CDR1 PRHDT and CDR2 FYEKMQ (reference sequence). Trimming removed 5 bases at V and 5 bases at J, with 15 bases between. The CDR3 length is 14 residues. The CDR3 bases are TGTGCCAGCAGCACCCTAGGGGGTCGGACTGAAGCTTTCTTT. This encodes CASSTLGGRTEAFF. Full variable domain (missing parts from reference TRBV13 and TRBJ1-1): AAGVIQSPRHLIKEKRETATLKCYPIPRHDTVYWYQQGPGQDPQFLISFYEKMQSDKGSIPDRFSAQQFSDYHSELNMSSLELGDSALYFCASSTLGGRTEAFFGQGTRLTVV.

Only one count was recorded for this clonotype. As DNA, the CDR3 is TGTGCCAGCAGCTTGGAAAATAGCGGGGCCTACGAGCAGTACGTC. It codes for CASSLENSGAYEQYV. The J gene is TRBJ2-7, the V gene TRBV5-6; 8 positions agree with TRBD2. V was pared by 0 bases and J by 2 bases, with 4 bases of the junction left unmatched. CDR1 is SGHDT and CDR2 is YYEEEE in the germline V gene. There are 15 residues in the CDR3.

This chain links TRBV5-1 with TRBJ2-5; 11 nucleotides align to TRBD1. Germline V gene data show CDR1 as SGHRS and CDR2 as YFSETQ. The length of the CDR3 is 15 residues. Trimming took 6 bases from V and 4 from J; bases not matched to a gene: 8. The CDR3 protein is CASTRTGGLRETQYF. The CDR3 nucleotides are TGCGCCAGCACCCGGACAGGGGGCTTGAGAGAGACCCAGTACTTC.

The chain employs TRBV12-3 or TRBV12-4 and TRBJ2-3; either TRBD1 or TRBD2 may supply D (5 bases each). This CDR3 is 13 amino acids long. V gave up 3 bases and J gave up 3 bases, with 7 bases separating them. CDR3 nucleotide sequence: TGTGCCAGCAGTTTGGGGGTTACAGATACGCAGTATTTT. This encodes CASSLGVTDTQYF.

V gene TRBV5-1 combines with J gene TRBJ2-7; TRBD1 matches 9 bases. The germline CDR1 and CDR2 sequences are SGHRS and YFSETQ. The trim removed 4 bases at V and 4 bases at J, leaving 6 bases unmatched. The CDR3 has 14 residues. The CDR3 bases are TGCGCCAGCAGCCTTGGGACAGGGAGATACGAGCAGTACTTC. Residues: CASSLGTGRYEQYF.

The gene calls are TRBV5-1 and TRBJ2-4, with no clear D. This CDR3 is 18 amino acids long. V dropped 3 bases and J dropped 1 base, with 20 bases sitting between them. Germline CDR1 SGHRS, CDR2 YFSETQ. The CDR3 protein is CASSSTSFDRSAKNIQYF. The CDR3 region has the DNA TGCGCCAGCAGCTCCACCTCGTTTGACCGCTCGGCCAAAAACATTCAGTACTTC.

This clonotype was recorded a few times. The rearrangement joins TRBV7-6 to TRBJ2-7; 9 bases map to TRBD1. The V gene end was trimmed by 0 bases and the J gene end by 3 bases; junction bases not matched to a gene: 12. Per germline, CDR1 SGHVS and CDR2 FNYEAQ. This CDR3 comprises 18 residues. The CDR3 sequence is CASSLAPAGGTGNYEQYF. The CDR3 DNA sequence: TGTGCCAGCAGCTTAGCACCCGCCGGGGGGACAGGGAACTACGAGCAGTACTTC.

Points on this clonotype: Without the conserved terminal phenylalanine or tryptophan, this CDR3 likely stems from a read error. The limits of the CDR3 on the DNA are not certain, so only TCRdb's listed CDR3 is given. The gene calls are TRBV11-2 and TRBJ1-2; the listed D gene, TRBD1, was not tested against the DNA. The germline V gene has CDR1 SGHAT and CDR2 FQNNGV. The CDR3 length equals 12 residues, ends included. This CDR3 is CASSFGQGVGSL.

The CDR3 protein is CASLDRGSSTEAFF. As DNA, the CDR3 is TGTGCCAGCCTCGACAGGGGATCGTCCACTGAAGCTTTCTTT. This chain links TRBV19 with TRBJ1-1; 8 bases are a match to TRBD1. CDR1 and CDR2 (germline): LNHDA, SQIVND (reference sequence). This CDR3 region has 14 residues. V lost 9 bases to trimming and J lost 4 bases; unmatched junction nucleotides: 10.